This TCR beta chain was recovered during a study of shared clonotypes between healthy human individuals. Between the trimmed V and J ends, which lost 2 bases and 2 bases, there was a span of 10 bases. The length of the CDR3 is 15 residues. Germline V CDR1 and CDR2: MDHEN, SYDVKM. It was CD45RO-negative cells, positively selected for CCR7, that made up naive CD8 cells, with terminally differentiated effector memory CD45RA+ cells excluded. Libraries were prepared by immunoSEQ multiplex PCR; TCRdb keeps only in-frame clonotypes and omits some of them. The sample includes approximately 740,000 clones, more than 85% of them seen just once.

This chain joins TRBV28 and TRBJ2-1; possibly TRBD2 for D (6 bases). The sequencing sample was made of naive CD8+ T cells sorted from blood. This TCR came from a man aged 25 to 40 in good health. The CDR3 nucleotides read TGTGCCAGCAGTTTAGGGCGGGGTCCCTACAATGAGCAGTTCTTC. It encodes CASSLGRGPYNEQFF. The full variable domain, rest sourced from reference TRBV28 and TRBJ2-1, is DVKVTQSSRYLVKRTGEKVFLECVQDMDHENMFWYRQDPGLGLRLIYFSYDVKMKEKGDIPEGYSVSREKKERFSLILESASTNQTSMYLCASSLGRGPYNEQFFGPGTRLTVL.